Below are 5 T cell receptor beta chains sequenced from a single sample in a study of human T cells and chemical hapten exposure. Time point denoted: patch test 2, 6 weeks after DPC sensitization. Treatment in this sample: therapeutic diphenylcyclopropenone sensitization with weekly scalp DPC. Using its own MiXCR run on the RACE reads, TCRdb lists one record per CDR3 protein. In the table there are 110,000 or so distinct CDR3 sequences, 9.2% of which are singletons. Sequences were derived from whole blood, sampled in connection with sensitization to the hapten diphenylcyclopropenone (DPC). The receptor set was obtained from a woman between 40 and 55 years old with alopecia areata. Some clones in this sample may be carry-over from other donors' samples.

This clonotype was seen more than once but under ten times. This chain's CDR3 is CASSFDRLATNEKLFF. CDR3 nucleotide sequence: TGTGCCAGCAGTTTTGACAGGCTGGCAACTAATGAAAAACTGTTTTTT. The gene calls are TRBV12-3 or TRBV12-4 and TRBJ1-4, with a possible D match to TRBD1 (6 bases). The CDR3 length is 16 residues. The ends were cut back, 3 bases at V and 0 bases at J, with 11 bases in the middle.

V usage is TRBV7-2 and J usage is TRBJ1-5; no firm D call. The CDR3 loop spans 14 amino acids. The V end was cut by 1 base, the J end by 3 bases, with 7 bases between. The V gene's germline CDR1 is SGHTA and CDR2 FQGNSA. CDR3 loop: CASSLERPNQPQHF. The CDR3 DNA reads as TGTGCCAGCAGCTTAGAGCGACCCAATCAGCCCCAGCATTTT. Together with reference TRBV7-2 and TRBJ1-5, the CDR3 gives the full variable domain: GAGVSQSPSNKVTEKGKDVELRCDPISGHTALYWYRQSLGQGLEFLIYFQGNSAPDKSGLPSDRFSAERTGGSVSTLTIQRTQQEDSAVYLCASSLERPNQPQHFGDGTRLSIL.

This clonotype was observed a few times. The genes are TRBV7-2 and TRBJ2-5, with TRBD2 as a possible D gene (5 bases). This CDR3 contains 14 residues. The V and J ends lost 5 bases and 5 bases respectively, with 15 bases between them. Per the germline V gene, CDR1 is SGHTA and CDR2 is FQGNSA. The CDR3 protein is CASSQASGLETQYF. The CDR3, as DNA: TGTGCCAGCAGCCAAGCTTCGGGGTTGGAGACCCAGTACTTC. Full variable domain (rest looked up from reference TRBV7-2 and TRBJ2-5): GAGVSQSPSNKVTEKGKDVELRCDPISGHTALYWYRQSLGQGLEFLIYFQGNSAPDKSGLPSDRFSAERTGGSVSTLTIQRTQQEDSAVYLCASSQASGLETQYFGPGTRLLVL.

In its sample, this clonotype was seen many times. V is TRBV19 and J is TRBJ2-3; tentative D call: TRBD1 (5 bases). Germline CDR1 reads LNHDA; CDR2 reads SQIVND (reference sequence). Trimming took 5 bases from V and 2 from J, leaving 11 bases between them. The CDR3 is 14 residues long. CDR3 nucleotide sequence: TGTGCCAGTAGTGCCGGACACCTCACAGATACGCAGTATTTT. It is translated as CASSAGHLTDTQYF. Looking up the rest from reference TRBV19 and TRBJ2-3 gives the full variable domain: DGGITQSPKYLFRKEGQNVTLSCEQNLNHDAMYWYRQDPGQGLRLIYYSQIVNDFQKGDIAEGYSVSREKKESFPLTVTSAQKNPTAFYLCASSAGHLTDTQYFGPGTRLTVL.

This clonotype occurred many times. The V gene is TRBV9, the J gene TRBJ1-2; D possibly corresponds to TRBD1 (6 bases). The V gene lost 4 bases and the J gene lost 6 bases, with 13 bases spanning the gap. Germline CDR1 reads SGDLS; CDR2 reads YYNGEE. CDR3 size: 13 residues. The chain's CDR3 is CASSWGGGDGYTF. CDR3 nucleotide sequence: TGTGCCAGCAGCTGGGGAGGGGGAGATGGCTACACCTTC.